Listed below are T cell receptor beta chains from one sample, sequenced in a study of T cell responses to AZD1222 COVID-19 vaccine. This table comes from immunoSEQ multiplex PCR, and its TCRdb copy is limited to in-frame clones, with some not included. Found here are 150,000 or so clones, approximately 91% of them singletons; the top ten hold around 0.99%. The specimen comprised peripheral blood, sampled 28 days after the second AZD1222 dose. The receptors were gathered from an adult who received the AZD1222 COVID-19 vaccine. The CDR3 runs from the conserved cysteine through the conserved F or W. A clone size is listed for some rows: how often the clone was seen (once, few, many), or a class if it is expanded.

abundance	v_gene	j_gene	CDR3aa
-	TRBV9	TRBJ1-1	CASSVGLGMNTEAFF
-	TRBV3-1/TRBV3-2	TRBJ1-4	CASSYRGLVVFF
once	TRBV30	TRBJ2-3	CAWSVVGVDTQYF
-	TRBV27	TRBJ2-3	CASKGLAGGSTDTQYF
-	TRBV7-3	TRBJ2-2	CASSLRTGNTGELFF
-	TRBV7-6	TRBJ1-2	CASSLVAGTGADGYTF
-	TRBV6-5	TRBJ2-3	CASSYSRAGDTDTQYF
-	TRBV19	TRBJ1-3	CASSIRGPLEPKPGNTIYF
-	TRBV5-6	TRBJ1-2	CASSFLGRMGNYGYTF
-	TRBV5-1	TRBJ2-2	CASTPRRVGAGTGELFF
-	TRBV9	TRBJ2-5	CASSLGTGGQETQYF
-	TRBV5-1	TRBJ1-4	CASSPTGPNEKLFF
-	TRBV9	TRBJ2-1	CASSEGTVYNEQFF
once	TRBV11-2	TRBJ2-7	CASGPTGTYEQYF
few	TRBV30	TRBJ1-5	CAWARGGNQPQHF
-	TRBV4-2	TRBJ1-2	CASSQEQGASYGYTF